Following are 7 T cell receptor beta chains from one sample sequenced in a study of T cell clonality in common variable immunodeficiency. Whole-study findings and limits: Common variable immunodeficiency TCR beta sequences reportedly had fewer deletions and N-nucleotide insertions.

Sequencing was performed with immunoSEQ multiplex PCR; in TCRdb, only in-frame clones are kept and a portion is missing. The sample offers approximately 20,000 clones and no singletons, the top ten holding roughly 2.5%. These TCRs are of unknown antigen specificity. Sequencing was performed on peripheral blood mononuclear cells. The receptors shown here come from a human donor with common variable immunodeficiency.

This clone has a handful of counts. CDR3 residues: CASSESGTENQPQHF. CDR3 DNA, as far as it was read: TGTGCCAGCAGTGAATCGGGGACAGAGAATCAGCCC. The chain is built from TRBV6-1 and TRBJ1-5, with 7 nucleotides matching TRBD1. The read ends 3 residues before the CDR3 terminus; that terminus is restored from the germline J gene. CDR1 and CDR2 from the germline V gene are MNHNS and SASEGT. The J segment lost 4 bases and the V segment lost 2 bases, leaving 5 bases of the junction unmatched. CDR3 length: 15 residues.

This clone was picked up many times. The read ends 3 residues early relative to the CDR3; the germline J gene fills the gap. The chain employs TRBV6-1 and TRBJ2-3; TRBD2 agrees at 11 bases. The CDR3 spans 16 residues. The germline CDR1 and CDR2 sequences are MNHNS and SASEGT. The V gene end was trimmed by 4 bases and the J gene end by 2 bases; junction bases not matched to a gene: 5. CDR3 DNA, as far as it was read: TGTGCCAGCAGTGCAGCTAGCGGGAGGATCACAGATACG. It specifies CASSAASGRITDT. The full CDR3 reads CASSAASGRITDTQYF.

This clone was seen only a few times. The CDR3 end is not reached by the read, which stops 3 residues before it; the germline J gene fills it in. This chain uses TRBV20-1 with TRBJ2-1, with 11 bases matching TRBD2. The CDR3 runs 14 residues. V shed 5 bases, J shed 2 bases, and the junction held 2 bases outside the gene matches. Looked up from germline, CDR1 is DFQATT and CDR2 is SNEGSKA (reference sequence). The sequenced part of the CDR3 DNA is TGCAGTGCTGGGGGACTAGCGGCCTACAATGAG. Translation gives CSAGGLAAYNE. The complete CDR3 reads CSAGGLAAYNEQFF.

This clone was counted only a few times. Read data end 3 residues before the CDR3 end; the end is taken from the germline J gene. The chain joins TRBV5-8 to TRBJ1-5, with 7 bases aligning to TRBD1. J gave up 4 bases and V 1 base, and 5 bases lay outside the gene matches. CDR1 and CDR2 from the germline V gene are SGHTS and YDEGEE. CDR3 length: 15 residues. This CDR3 is CASSLPDRANQPQHF. Incomplete CDR3 DNA: TGTGCCAGCAGCTTGCCCGACAGGGCGAATCAGCCC. Full variable domain (rest looked up from reference TRBV5-8 and TRBJ1-5): EAGVTQSPTHLIKTRGQQATLRCSPISGHTSVYWYQQALGLGLQFLLWYDEGEERNRGNFPPRFSGRQFPNYSSELNVNALELEDSALYLCASSLPDRANQPQHFGDGTRLSIL.

This clone was counted ten times or more. The observed sequence ends 3 residues before the CDR3 terminus, with the missing tail filled in from the germline J gene. The chain couples TRBV6-2 or TRBV6-3 to TRBJ2-7; 8 bases align to TRBD2. Germline V gene sequence: CDR1 MNHEY, CDR2 SVGEGT. The CDR3 loop spans 14 amino acids. Losses at the gene ends were 7 bases for V and 3 bases for J; bases not matched to a gene: 8. CDR3 sequence: CASTPGGTYYEQYF. The CDR3 DNA, read in part, is TGTGCCAGCACCCCGGGAGGGACTTACTACGAG.

This clone was seen at least ten times. The read ends 3 residues shy of where the CDR3 ends; the end is completed using the germline J gene. Other DNA sequences within the sample encode an identical CDR3. The chain links TRBV5-1 to TRBJ2-5, with 9 bases that match TRBD2. The CDR3 has 15 residues. After removal of 0 bases from V and 2 bases from J, the junction contained 2 bases not matched to a gene. Germline assignment: CDR1 SGHRS and CDR2 YFSETQ. CDR3: CASSLVAGGQETQYF. The CDR3 bases that were read are TGCGCCAGCAGCTTGGTTGCGGGAGGGCAAGAGACC.

This clone was seen repeatedly, ten times or more. The read falls 3 residues short of the CDR3 end, and the missing part is taken from the germline J gene. This sequence joins TRBV23-1 and TRBJ1-5; 9 positions agree with TRBD1. TRBV23-1 is given ORF status, its function remaining uncertain. V shed 7 bases and J 5 bases; nucleotides not matched to a gene: 6. This CDR3 contains 14 residues. The sequenced part of the CDR3 DNA is TGCGCCAGCACCCAGGACAGGGGCCATCAGCCC. This gives the protein CASTQDRGHQP. The whole CDR3 sequence reads CASTQDRGHQPQHF.